The clone carrying this T cell receptor (beta chain) was picked up many times. Its cognate antigen is unknown. The germline V gene has CDR1 GTSNPN and CDR2 SVGIG (reference sequence). Trimming removed 3 bases from V and 7 bases from J; junction bases left unmatched: 8. The CDR3 covers 13 residues. These data originate in a study of T cells in Graves' hyperthyroidism and ophthalmopathy. RNA transcripts provided the source from which TCR beta CDR3 regions were amplified. HTBI primers were used for first-round RT-PCR of the TCR CDR3. In TCRdb, the multiplex PCR reads were re-called with MiXCR into one record per CDR3 protein. The repertoire has hundreds of thousands of distinct CDR3 sequences, about 14% of them found once; the top ten carry 5.8%. General observations from the study: The majority of expanded thyroid clonotypes above 0.001 also appeared in blood.

This TCR derives from a woman aged 25 to 45 with Graves' hyperthyroidism that later progressed to Graves' ophthalmopathy. Sequencing was done on a sample of blood. This chain connects TRBV30 to TRBJ2-7, with 8 bases fitting TRBD2. CDR3 loop: CAWRREVPYEQYF. CDR3 coding DNA: TGTGCCTGGAGGCGGGAGGTCCCATATGAGCAGTACTTC.